The source of this TCR beta chain is a study of CXCR3-negative and CXCR3-positive naive CD8 T cells. The CDR3 has 13 residues. Germline lookup yields CDR1 MNHNY and CDR2 SVGAGI (reference sequence). Via 5' RACE with UMI labels, TRB cDNA libraries were prepared. TCRdb reprocessed the 5' RACE reads and stores each CDR3 protein as one record, lacking DNA. The repertoire shows around 92,000 distinct CDR3 sequences; the top ten hold 1.7%. The sequence derives from a human donor in good health. Some clones in this sample may be carry-over from other donors' samples. The V call is TRBV6-6, the J call TRBJ1-1. The sample comprised naive CXCR3- CD8+ T cells from blood. Subset noted: CD45RO-CCR7+CD27+CD95- naive CD8+ T cells lacking CXCR3 (TNR3-). CDR3 loop: CASSYSWNTEAFF.